Here is one T cell receptor (beta chain) with its context. The sample is drawn from a study of radiation and T cells in renal cell carcinoma. The germline CDR1 and CDR2 sequences are SGDLS and YYNGEE. The germline V and J ends were trimmed by 0 bases and 4 bases, with 17 bases remaining between them. This CDR3 is 18 amino acids long. As to time point: baseline pretreatment blood. Treatment reported: 15 Gy SBRT to primary tumor, nephrectomy 4 weeks later. The assay was immunoSEQ multiplex PCR, and TCRdb's table has in-frame clones only and misses some. The data hold about 150,000 clones, with approximately 91% observed a single time.

The receptor was derived from a woman aged 45-59 years with renal cell carcinoma. This material consisted of blood, taken from a patient whose treatment included radiotherapy and nephrectomy. This chain uses TRBV9 with TRBJ2-6; D remains ambiguous. The CDR3 reads CASSVDTFSVWGANVLTF. In DNA, the CDR3 is TGTGCCAGCAGCGTAGACACCTTCTCTGTTTGGGGGGCCAACGTCCTGACTTTC.